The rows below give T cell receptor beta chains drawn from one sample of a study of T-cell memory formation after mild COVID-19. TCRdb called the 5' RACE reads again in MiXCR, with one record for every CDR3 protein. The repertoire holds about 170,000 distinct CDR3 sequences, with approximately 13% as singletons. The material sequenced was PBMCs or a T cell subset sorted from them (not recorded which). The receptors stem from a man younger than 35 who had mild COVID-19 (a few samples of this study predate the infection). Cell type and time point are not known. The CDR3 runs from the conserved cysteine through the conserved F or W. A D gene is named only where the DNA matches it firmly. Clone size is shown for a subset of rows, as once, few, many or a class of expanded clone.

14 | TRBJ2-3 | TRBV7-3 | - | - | CASSSWLAGDTQYF | TGTGCCAGCAGCTCGTGGCTAGCCGGAGATACGCAGTATTTT
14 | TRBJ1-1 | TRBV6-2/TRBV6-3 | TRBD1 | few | CASSGQGARTEAFF | TGTGCCAGCAGTGGACAGGGTGCCAGGACTGAAGCTTTCTTT
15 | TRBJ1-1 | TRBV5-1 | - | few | CASSLGGIEDTEAFF | TGCGCCAGCAGCTTGGGGGGGATCGAGGACACTGAAGCTTTCTTT
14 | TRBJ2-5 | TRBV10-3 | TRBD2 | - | CAITQGGAGETQYF | TGTGCCATCACCCAGGGAGGGGCCGGAGAGACCCAGTACTTC
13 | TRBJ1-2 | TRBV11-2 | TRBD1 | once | CASSPRTGEGYTF | TGTGCCAGCAGCCCCCGGACAGGGGAGGGCTACACCTTC
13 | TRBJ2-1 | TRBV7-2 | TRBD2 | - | CASGPGGGREQFF | TGTGCCAGCGGCCCGGGAGGGGGTCGTGAGCAGTTCTTC
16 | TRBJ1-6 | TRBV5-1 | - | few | CASSLEESSYNSPLHF | TGCGCCAGCAGCTTGGAGGAGAGCTCCTATAATTCACCCCTCCACTTT
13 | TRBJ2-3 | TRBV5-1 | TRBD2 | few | CASSPSGRDTQYF | TGCGCCAGCAGCCCTAGCGGACGGGATACGCAGTATTTT
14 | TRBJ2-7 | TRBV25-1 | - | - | CASSESGSSYEQYF | TGTGCCAGCAGTGAATCGGGTAGCTCCTACGAGCAGTACTTC
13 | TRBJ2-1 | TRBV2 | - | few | CASSVVPYNEQFF | TGTGCCAGCAGTGTTGTACCCTACAATGAGCAGTTCTTC
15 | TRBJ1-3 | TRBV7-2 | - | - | CASSIGQFSGNTIYF | TGTGCCAGCAGCATTGGACAATTCTCTGGAAACACCATATATTTT
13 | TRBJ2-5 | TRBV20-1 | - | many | CSARVSAIGTQYF | TGCAGTGCTCGGGTCTCGGCAATAGGGACCCAGTACTTC
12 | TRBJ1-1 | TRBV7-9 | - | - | CASSLSAPEAFF | TGTGCCAGCAGCCTTAGTGCCCCTGAAGCTTTCTTT
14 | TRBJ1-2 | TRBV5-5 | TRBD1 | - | CASSPEQGDYGYTF | TGTGCCAGCAGCCCGGAGCAGGGGGACTATGGCTACACCTTC
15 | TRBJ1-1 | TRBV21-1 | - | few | CASSPEMCGDTEAFF | TGTGCCAGCAGCCCAGAGATGTGTGGGGACACTGAAGCTTTCTTT
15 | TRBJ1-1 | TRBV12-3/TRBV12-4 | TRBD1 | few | CASSLEPGGNTEAFF | TGTGCCAGCAGTTTAGAGCCAGGGGGGAACACTGAAGCTTTCTTT
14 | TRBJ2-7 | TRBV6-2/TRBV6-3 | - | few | CASSYTLVVYEQYF | TGTGCCAGCAGTTACACGCTAGTTGTCTACGAGCAGTACTTC
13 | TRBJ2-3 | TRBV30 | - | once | CAWSYSDGDTQYF | TGTGCCTGGAGTTATAGCGACGGAGATACGCAGTATTTT
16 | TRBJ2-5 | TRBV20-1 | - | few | CSARGTSGLPGETQYF | TGCAGTGCTAGAGGGACCTCAGGACTCCCCGGAGAGACCCAGTACTTC
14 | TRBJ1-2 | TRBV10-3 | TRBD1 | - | CAISELGQGSGYTF | TGTGCCATCAGTGAGTTAGGACAGGGGTCTGGCTACACCTTC
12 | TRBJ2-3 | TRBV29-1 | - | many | CSLRGVRDTQYF | TGCAGCCTTAGGGGGGTGAGGGATACGCAGTATTTT
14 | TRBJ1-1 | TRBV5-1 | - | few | CASSLEPGGTEAFF | TGCGCCAGCAGCTTGGAACCGGGAGGGACTGAAGCTTTCTTT
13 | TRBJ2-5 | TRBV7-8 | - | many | CASSAAPQETQYF | TGTGCCAGCAGCGCCGCTCCTCAAGAGACCCAGTACTTC
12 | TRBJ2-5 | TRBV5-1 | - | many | CASSLDQETQYF | TGCGCCAGCAGCTTGGACCAAGAGACCCAGTACTTC
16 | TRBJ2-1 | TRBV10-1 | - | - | CASIRVMARTYNEQFF | TGCGCCAGCATCAGAGTGATGGCGAGAACCTACAATGAGCAGTTCTTC
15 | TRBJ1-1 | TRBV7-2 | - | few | CASSALGQLNTEAFF | TGTGCCAGCAGCGCTCTGGGGCAGTTAAACACTGAAGCTTTCTTT
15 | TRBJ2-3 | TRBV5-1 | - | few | CASSLEPEGTDTQYF | TGCGCCAGCAGCTTGGAGCCAGAGGGAACAGATACGCAGTATTTT
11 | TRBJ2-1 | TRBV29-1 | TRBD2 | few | CSVDRGDEQFF | TGCAGCGTTGATCGGGGGGATGAGCAGTTCTTC
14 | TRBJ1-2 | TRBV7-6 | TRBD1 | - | CASSVTPQGGGYTF | TGTGCCAGCAGCGTCACCCCCCAGGGGGGTGGCTACACCTTC
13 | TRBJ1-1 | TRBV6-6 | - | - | CASSYAGETEAFF | TGTGCCAGCAGTTACGCGGGGGAAACTGAAGCTTTCTTT
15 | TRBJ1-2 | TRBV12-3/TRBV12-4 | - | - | CASSFETGVNYGYTF | TGTGCCAGCAGTTTTGAGACAGGTGTTAACTATGGCTACACCTTC
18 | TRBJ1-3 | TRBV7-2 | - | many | CASSRALASPSSGNTIYF | TGTGCCAGCAGCCGGGCCCTAGCGTCGCCGTCCTCTGGAAACACCATATATTTT
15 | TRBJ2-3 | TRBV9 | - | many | CASSVATGEADTQYF | TGTGCCAGCAGCGTAGCAACAGGGGAGGCAGATACGCAGTATTTT
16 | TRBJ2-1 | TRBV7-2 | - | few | CASTLRGSSSYNEQFF | TGTGCCAGCACCCTAAGGGGTTCAAGCTCCTACAATGAGCAGTTCTTC
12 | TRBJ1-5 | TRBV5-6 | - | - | CASSLYNQPQHF | TGTGCCAGCAGCTTATATAATCAGCCCCAGCATTTT
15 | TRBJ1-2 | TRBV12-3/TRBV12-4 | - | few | CASSRAGPERDGYTF | TGTGCCAGCAGCCGCGCAGGGCCCGAAAGAGATGGCTACACCTTC
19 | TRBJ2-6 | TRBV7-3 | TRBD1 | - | CASSWPPGGSRSGANVLTF | TGTGCCAGCAGCTGGCCCCCAGGGGGCTCACGCTCTGGGGCCAACGTCCTGACTTTC
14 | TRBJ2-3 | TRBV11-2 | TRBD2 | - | CASSSLAGTDTQYF | TGTGCCAGCAGCTCACTAGCGGGAACAGATACGCAGTATTTT
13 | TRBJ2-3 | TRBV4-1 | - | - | CASSQVGSDTQYF | TGCGCCAGCAGCCAAGTTGGGTCAGATACGCAGTATTTT
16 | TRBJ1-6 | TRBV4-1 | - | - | CASSPIGRGTNSPLHF | TGCGCCAGCAGCCCGATCGGTCGGGGAACTAATTCACCCCTCCACTTT
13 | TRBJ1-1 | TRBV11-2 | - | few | CASGRGQNTEAFF | TGTGCCAGCGGGAGGGGACAGAACACTGAAGCTTTCTTT
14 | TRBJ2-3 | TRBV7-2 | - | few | CASSSLQGSDTQYF | TGTGCCAGCAGCTCCCTACAGGGTTCAGATACGCAGTATTTT
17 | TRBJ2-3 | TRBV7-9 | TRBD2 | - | CASSLARGTSGPDTQYF | TGTGCCAGCAGCTTAGCGCGAGGGACTAGCGGCCCAGATACGCAGTATTTT
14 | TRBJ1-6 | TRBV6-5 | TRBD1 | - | CASRFQGANSPLHF | TGTGCCAGCAGATTCCAGGGGGCCAATTCACCCCTCCACTTT
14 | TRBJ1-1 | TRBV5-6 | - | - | CASSFRVGYTEAFF | TGTGCCAGCAGCTTTCGGGTGGGGTACACTGAAGCTTTCTTT
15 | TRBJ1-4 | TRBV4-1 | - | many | CASSQGSGDNEKLFF | TGCGCCAGCAGCCAAGGGTCCGGGGATAATGAAAAACTGTTTTTT
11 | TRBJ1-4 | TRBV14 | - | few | CASSQGGKLFF | TGTGCCAGCAGCCAAGGCGGAAAACTGTTTTTT
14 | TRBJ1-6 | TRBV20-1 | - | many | CSATAQSGNSPLHF | TGCAGTGCTACCGCCCAATCAGGGAATTCACCCCTCCACTTT
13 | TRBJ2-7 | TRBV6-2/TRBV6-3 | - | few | CASGQGVPYEQYF | TGTGCCAGCGGGCAGGGAGTGCCCTACGAGCAGTACTTC
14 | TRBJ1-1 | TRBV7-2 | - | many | CASSFQGKGTEAFF | TGTGCCAGCAGTTTTCAGGGCAAGGGGACTGAAGCTTTCTTT
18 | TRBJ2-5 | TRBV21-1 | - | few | CASSKALGNRGSEETQYF | TGTGCCAGCAGCAAAGCGCTAGGAAACAGGGGTTCCGAGGAGACCCAGTACTTC
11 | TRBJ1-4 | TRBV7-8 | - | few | CASSHNEKLFF | TGTGCCAGCAGTCACAATGAAAAACTGTTTTTT
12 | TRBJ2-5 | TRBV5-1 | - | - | CASGLEQETQYF | TGCGCCAGCGGCCTTGAACAAGAGACCCAGTACTTC
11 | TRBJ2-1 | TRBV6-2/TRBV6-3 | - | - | CASSLGYRQFF | TGTGCCAGCAGTCTAGGGTATAGGCAGTTCTTC
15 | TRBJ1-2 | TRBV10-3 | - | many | CAIRAGAGDDYGYTF | TGTGCCATCAGAGCTGGAGCAGGGGACGACTATGGCTACACCTTC
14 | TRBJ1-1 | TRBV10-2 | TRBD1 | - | CASRMPGQRLEAFF | TGCGCCAGCAGGATGCCGGGACAGAGACTTGAAGCTTTCTTT
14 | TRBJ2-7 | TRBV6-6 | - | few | CASSYSSAKYEQYF | TGTGCCAGCAGTTACTCGTCAGCCAAGTACGAGCAGTACTTC
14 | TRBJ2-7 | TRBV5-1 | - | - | CASSGAMGSYEQYF | TGCGCCAGCAGCGGGGCGATGGGATCCTACGAGCAGTACTTC